The present T cell receptor beta chain was sequenced within a study of blood T cell repertoires in COVID-19. Study at large: Both acute and convalescent COVID-19 samples were obtained from the United States, Italy and Spain. PBMCs, B-cell-depleted T cells, or T cells provided the cDNA or gDNA that made up the material.

Per the study methods: It was from reference gene primer amplification that nucleated cell counts were estimated. Data came from immunoSEQ multiplex PCR; TCRdb stores just in-frame clones and leaves some out. That table gives V, J and clone size, and the DNA gave D and trimming. The sample has under 300,000 clones; roughly nine tenths are singletons. The germline V and J ends were trimmed by 3 bases and 6 bases, with 8 bases remaining between them. The germline V gene has CDR1 SGHTA and CDR2 FQGNSA. This CDR3 region has 12 residues. The chain is built from TRBV7-2 and TRBJ1-1, with D perhaps matching TRBD1 (5 bases). The receptor was derived from a man aged 55 to 70 with acute or convalescent COVID-19. The source material was peripheral blood. CDR3 DNA: TGTGCCAGCAGCTTTTCGGGGGCTGAAGCTTTCTTT. This codes for CASSFSGAEAFF.